Listed below are T cell receptor beta chains from one sample, sequenced in a study of blood T cell repertoires in COVID-19. Method: immunoSEQ multiplex PCR; TCRdb's copy keeps in-frame clones and lacks some. The table shows about 350,000 clones, with 87% occurring only once. Input material: peripheral blood. The source is a man aged 30 to 39 with COVID-19, enrolled during active disease. Both conserved end residues are part of each CDR3. Not all rows give a size; the values are once, few, many and, for expanded clones, a class.

j_call clone_size v_call cdr3_aa
TRBJ1-1 once TRBV19 CASSTRQGMNTEAFF
TRBJ2-5 NA TRBV19 CASSIKGLANQETQYF
TRBJ1-2 once TRBV2 CASSDAANLNYGYTF
TRBJ1-6 NA TRBV30 CAWSLDSPPLHF
TRBJ1-1 NA TRBV12-3/TRBV12-4 CASSVTSDTEAFF
TRBJ1-1 NA TRBV6-5 CASILRNTEAFF
TRBJ2-2 NA TRBV24-1 CATRGAGAAGELFF
TRBJ2-7 NA TRBV30 CGMKGRGTSTYEQYF
TRBJ2-7 NA TRBV7-9 CASSPGQGPFYEQYF
TRBJ2-5 NA TRBV7-8 CASSPPSGGALLRTQYF
TRBJ2-3 NA TRBV18 CASSPLRGQTSTDTQYF
TRBJ2-1 once TRBV6-5 CASSYSGVSSYNEQFF
TRBJ2-7 NA TRBV7-2 CASSLPPKAGRAGQDEQYF
TRBJ2-2 NA TRBV30 CAWSAGPYAGELFF